This TCR beta chain was sequenced for a study of blood T cells in healthy people across ages. CDR1 is MDHEN and CDR2 is SYDVKM in the germline V gene. The V and J ends lost 5 bases and 1 base, in that order; junction bases with no gene match: 2. This CDR3 has 13 residues. A second PCR, run for roughly 7 to 11 cycles, used a sample-barcoded 5' primer plus a J-beta primer mix. Using its own MiXCR run on the 5' RACE reads, TCRdb lists one record per CDR3 protein. Altogether almost 550,000 distinct CDR3 sequences are present, 20% to 30% being singletons, with the ten largest covering approximately 8.7%. Separately, the same data were catalogued under a study of T cells of mothers and their children.

The sample comprised blood. This TCR was sampled from a boy aged 10-17 years in good health. The J gene is TRBJ2-7, the V gene TRBV28, with 7 bases that match TRBD2. The CDR3 DNA follows: TGTGCCAGCAGTGGGAGGGAGTCCTACGAGCAGTACTTC. Its translation: CASSGRESYEQYF.